This T cell receptor beta chain was observed in a study of beta chain features in type 1 diabetes. Overall study results and limits: The study left unresolved whether HLA type influences TCRB rearrangement.

As to this clone: Its target is not known.

Averaging about 100 mL, one heparinised blood draw was given by each donor. Expressed TCRB transcripts were sequenced, since all the RNA that had been isolated was reverse transcribed. The assay was immunoSEQ multiplex PCR, and TCRdb's table has in-frame clones only and misses some. The sample lists 900,000 or so clones, around a sixth occurring once. The CDR3 covers 13 residues. The germline V gene has CDR1 LNHDA and CDR2 SQIVND (reference sequence). Trimming removed 0 bases at V and 5 bases at J, with 7 bases between. Specimen: naive CD4+ T cells from blood. The clonotype comes from a woman aged 18 to 35 in good health. The chain has TRBV19 and TRBJ1-1; D uncertain. The CDR3 nucleotides are TGTGCCAGTAGTATAGAACTTCGGACTGAAGCTTTCTTT. Translation gives CASSIELRTEAFF.